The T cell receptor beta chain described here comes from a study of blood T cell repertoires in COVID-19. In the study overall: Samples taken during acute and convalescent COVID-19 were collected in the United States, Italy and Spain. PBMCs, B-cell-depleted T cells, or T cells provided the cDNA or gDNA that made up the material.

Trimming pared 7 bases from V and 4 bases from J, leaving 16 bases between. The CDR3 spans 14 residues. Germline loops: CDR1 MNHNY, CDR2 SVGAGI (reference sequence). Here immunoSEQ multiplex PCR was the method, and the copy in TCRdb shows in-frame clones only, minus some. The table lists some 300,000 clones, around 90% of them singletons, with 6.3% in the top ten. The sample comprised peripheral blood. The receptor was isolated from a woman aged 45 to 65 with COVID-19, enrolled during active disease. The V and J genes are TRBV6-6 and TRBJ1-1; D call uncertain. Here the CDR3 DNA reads TGTGCCAGCACTCCCCCTTATGGGCCCACTGAAGCTTTCTTT. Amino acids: CASTPPYGPTEAFF.